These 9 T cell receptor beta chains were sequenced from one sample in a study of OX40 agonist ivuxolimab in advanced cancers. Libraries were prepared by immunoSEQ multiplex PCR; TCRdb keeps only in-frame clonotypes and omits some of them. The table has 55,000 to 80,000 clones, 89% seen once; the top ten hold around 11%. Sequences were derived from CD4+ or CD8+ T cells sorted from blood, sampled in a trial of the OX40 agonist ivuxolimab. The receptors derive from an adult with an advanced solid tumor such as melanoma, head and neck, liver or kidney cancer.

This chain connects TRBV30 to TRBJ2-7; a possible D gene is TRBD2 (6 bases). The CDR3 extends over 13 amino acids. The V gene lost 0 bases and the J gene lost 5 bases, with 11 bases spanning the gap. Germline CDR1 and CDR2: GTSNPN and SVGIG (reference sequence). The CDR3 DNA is TGTGCCTGGAGTGTACGACTAGTCGACGAGCAGTACTTC. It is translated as CAWSVRLVDEQYF.

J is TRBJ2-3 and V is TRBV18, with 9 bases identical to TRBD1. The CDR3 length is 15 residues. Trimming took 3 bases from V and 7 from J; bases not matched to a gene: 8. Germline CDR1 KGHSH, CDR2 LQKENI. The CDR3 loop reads CASSPPGQGLYTQYF. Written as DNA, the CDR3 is TGTGCCAGCTCACCCCCGGGACAGGGCCTCTATACGCAGTATTTT.

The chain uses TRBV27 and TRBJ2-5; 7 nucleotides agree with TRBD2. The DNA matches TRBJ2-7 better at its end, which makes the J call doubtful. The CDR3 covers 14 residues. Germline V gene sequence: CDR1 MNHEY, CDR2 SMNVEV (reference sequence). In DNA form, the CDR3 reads TGTGCCAGCAGTTCTGGACTAGTGTACCACGAGCAGTACTTC. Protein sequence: CASSSGLVYHEQYF.

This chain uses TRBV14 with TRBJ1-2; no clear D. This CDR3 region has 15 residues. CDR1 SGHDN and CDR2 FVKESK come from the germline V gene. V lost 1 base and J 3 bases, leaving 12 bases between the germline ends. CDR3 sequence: CASSQGLRDDYGYTF. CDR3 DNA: TGTGCCAGCAGCCAAGGGCTGAGGGATGACTATGGCTACACCTTC.

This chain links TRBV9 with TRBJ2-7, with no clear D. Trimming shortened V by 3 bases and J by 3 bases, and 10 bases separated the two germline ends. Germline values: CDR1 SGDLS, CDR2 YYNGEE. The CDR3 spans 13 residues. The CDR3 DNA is TGTGCCAGCAGCGCAGCCTTGGGCTACGAGCAGTACTTC. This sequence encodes CASSAALGYEQYF.

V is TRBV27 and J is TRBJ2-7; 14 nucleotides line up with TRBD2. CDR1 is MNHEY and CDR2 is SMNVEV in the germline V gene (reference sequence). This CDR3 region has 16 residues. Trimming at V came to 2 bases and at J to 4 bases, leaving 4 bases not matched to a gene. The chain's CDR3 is CASSLGTSGSIYEQYF. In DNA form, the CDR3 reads TGTGCCAGCAGTTTAGGGACTAGCGGGAGCATTTACGAGCAGTACTTC.

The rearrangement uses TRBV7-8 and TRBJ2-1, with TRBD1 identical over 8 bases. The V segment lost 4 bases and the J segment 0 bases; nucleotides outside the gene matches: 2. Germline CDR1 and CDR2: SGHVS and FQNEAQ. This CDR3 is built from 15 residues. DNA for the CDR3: TGTGCCAGCAGCTCAGGGGGCCGCTCCTACAATGAGCAGTTCTTC. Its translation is CASSSGGRSYNEQFF.

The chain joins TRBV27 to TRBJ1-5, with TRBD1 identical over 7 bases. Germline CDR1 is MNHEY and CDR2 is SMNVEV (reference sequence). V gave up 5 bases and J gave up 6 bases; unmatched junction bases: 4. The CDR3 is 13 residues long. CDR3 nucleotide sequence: TGTGCCAGCAGTCCCAGGGGGGGTCAGCCCCAGCATTTT. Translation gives CASSPRGGQPQHF.

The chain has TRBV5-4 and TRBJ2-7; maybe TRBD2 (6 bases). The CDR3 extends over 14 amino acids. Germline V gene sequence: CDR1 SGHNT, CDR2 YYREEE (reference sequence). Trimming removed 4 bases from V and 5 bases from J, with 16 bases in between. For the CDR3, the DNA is TGTGCCAGCAGCGGGGGGTCCGCACCCCACGAGCAGTACTTC. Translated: CASSGGSAPHEQYF.